Sequencing of this TCR beta chain was carried out in a study of Graves' ophthalmopathy and Graves' hyperthyroidism. Study at large: Sampling took place at initial diagnosis, with peripheral blood obtained before any treatment. Findings and caveats of the study: Clonotypes were expanded in thyroid at above 0.001 frequency, and most also appeared in blood. Ophthalmopathy progression predictions by the model showed 72% to 80% specificity and approximately 69% sensitivity.

The table lists this clonotype with many counts. Its antigen is unknown. Calling hyperthyroidism stable required that no ophthalmopathy show up within 18 months of follow-up. Scientists amplified the TCR beta CDR3 regions from RNA transcripts. RT-PCR with HTBI primers came first, then second-round multiplex PCR. Each CDR3 protein gets one entry after TCRdb re-called the multiplex PCR reads with MiXCR. The sample carries more than 300,000 distinct CDR3 sequences, 15% recorded once. The CDR3 covers 16 residues. CDR1 is SGHVS, CDR2 FQNEAQ, per germline. V gave up 5 bases and J gave up 6 bases, with 17 bases separating them.

The chain joins TRBV7-8 to TRBJ1-6; D is ambiguous. This receptor was identified in a woman younger than 30 with stable Graves' hyperthyroidism. Sequences were obtained from peripheral blood. The CDR3, as DNA: TGTGCCAGCAGCCCCTTCAGACACCCGAGTAATTCACCCCTCCACTTT. This translates into CASSPFRHPSNSPLHF.